The rows below give T cell receptor beta chains drawn from one sample of a study of chemoradiotherapy in HPV16-positive cancers. Clones were sequenced by immunoSEQ multiplex PCR, and TCRdb holds only the in-frame ones, with some missing. Of roughly 20,000 clones listed, roughly 84% were seen once; the top ten hold around 3.8%. The material was blood, obtained from a patient who underwent chemoradiotherapy. The receptors shown here come from a human donor with HPV-associated anogenital cancer. Each CDR3 is given with its conserved first and last residue. Each record gives: J gene, clone size, V gene, D gene, CDR3 DNA, CDR3 protein. D genes are given only for firm matches. Size values are once, few and many counts, or a class for expanded clones, and some rows have none.

j_call: TRBJ2-7; clone_size: -; v_call: TRBV5-3; d_call: -; cdr3_nt: TGTGCCAGAAGCTCCTACGAGCAGTACTTC; cdr3_aa: CARSSYEQYF
j_call: TRBJ1-4; clone_size: once; v_call: TRBV29-1; d_call: TRBD1; cdr3_nt: TGCAGCGTAACAGGGGGTCCCAATGAAAAACTGTTTTTT; cdr3_aa: CSVTGGPNEKLFF
j_call: TRBJ1-1; clone_size: -; v_call: TRBV11-2; d_call: -; cdr3_nt: TGTGCCAGCAGCTTAGAGGCTATTGAAGCTTTCTTT; cdr3_aa: CASSLEAIEAFF
j_call: TRBJ1-1; clone_size: -; v_call: TRBV27; d_call: -; cdr3_nt: TGTGCCAGCAGACTTGACAGGTTCGGTTTGGGTAGCACTGAAGCTTTCTTT; cdr3_aa: CASRLDRFGLGSTEAFF
j_call: TRBJ1-3; clone_size: -; v_call: TRBV5-8; d_call: -; cdr3_nt: TGTGCCAGCAGCTCCGACAGGACACAGGGAAACACCATATATTTT; cdr3_aa: CASSSDRTQGNTIYF
j_call: TRBJ2-1; clone_size: -; v_call: TRBV29-1; d_call: -; cdr3_nt: TGCAGCGTTGAAGAAGGGCCTGATGAGCAGTTCTTC; cdr3_aa: CSVEEGPDEQFF
j_call: TRBJ2-7; clone_size: -; v_call: TRBV7-8; d_call: -; cdr3_nt: TGTGCCAGCGCCCTCGGTTCCTACGAGCAGTACTTC; cdr3_aa: CASALGSYEQYF
j_call: TRBJ1-2; clone_size: -; v_call: TRBV6-1; d_call: -; cdr3_nt: TGTGCCAGCAGTGAAGCGGAGTTGGACGGCTACACCTTC; cdr3_aa: CASSEAELDGYTF
j_call: TRBJ1-5; clone_size: -; v_call: TRBV19; d_call: TRBD1; cdr3_nt: TGTGCCAGTAGTATAGTACCAGGGGGCGTAGGAAGCAATCAGCCCCAGCATTTT; cdr3_aa: CASSIVPGGVGSNQPQHF
j_call: TRBJ2-5; clone_size: -; v_call: TRBV5-8; d_call: -; cdr3_nt: TGTGCCAGCAGCTTTGGAGAGACCCAGTACTTC; cdr3_aa: CASSFGETQYF
j_call: TRBJ2-6; clone_size: -; v_call: TRBV5-1; d_call: TRBD2; cdr3_nt: TGCGCCAGCAGCTTTAGCGGGGTAAGCTCTGGGGCCAACGTCCTGACTTTC; cdr3_aa: CASSFSGVSSGANVLTF
j_call: TRBJ1-1; clone_size: -; v_call: TRBV4-2; d_call: TRBD1; cdr3_nt: TGTGCCAGCAGCCAGACAGGGGCCGCGAACACTGAAGCTTTCTTT; cdr3_aa: CASSQTGAANTEAFF
j_call: TRBJ2-7; clone_size: few; v_call: TRBV13; d_call: -; cdr3_nt: TGTGCCAGCAGCTACGGGGACTTTTCCTACGAGCAGTACTTC; cdr3_aa: CASSYGDFSYEQYF
j_call: TRBJ2-5; clone_size: -; v_call: TRBV20-1; d_call: -; cdr3_nt: TGCAGTGCTATCTCCGGGGAGACCCAGTACTTC; cdr3_aa: CSAISGETQYF
j_call: TRBJ2-4; clone_size: -; v_call: TRBV29-1; d_call: -; cdr3_nt: TGCAGCGTTGCAGGGACCAAAAACATTCAGTACTTC; cdr3_aa: CSVAGTKNIQYF
j_call: TRBJ2-7; clone_size: -; v_call: TRBV11-1; d_call: TRBD2; cdr3_nt: TGTGCTAGCGGGGCGGGTCGATCCTACGAGCAGTACTTC; cdr3_aa: CASGAGRSYEQYF
j_call: TRBJ2-5; clone_size: -; v_call: TRBV9; d_call: TRBD2; cdr3_nt: TGTGCCAGCAGCGCCGGGGGGAGTGTATTCGGAGAGACCCAGTACTTC; cdr3_aa: CASSAGGSVFGETQYF
j_call: TRBJ2-2; clone_size: -; v_call: TRBV14; d_call: -; cdr3_nt: TGTGCCAGCAGCCAACACGGACGAACCGGGGAGCTGTTTTTT; cdr3_aa: CASSQHGRTGELFF
j_call: TRBJ2-7; clone_size: -; v_call: TRBV5-4; d_call: TRBD2; cdr3_nt: TGTGCCAGCCGTAAAACTAGCGGGGGTACCAACGAGCAGTACTTC; cdr3_aa: CASRKTSGGTNEQYF
j_call: TRBJ1-2; clone_size: few; v_call: TRBV6-1; d_call: -; cdr3_nt: TGTGCCACCACTTGGGAATCGACAGGCCTCTATGGCTACACCTTC; cdr3_aa: CATTWESTGLYGYTF
j_call: TRBJ2-7; clone_size: -; v_call: TRBV2; d_call: TRBD1; cdr3_nt: TGTGCCAGCAGACGGACAGGGCAGGCCTACGAGCAGTACTTC; cdr3_aa: CASRRTGQAYEQYF
j_call: TRBJ2-3; clone_size: -; v_call: TRBV4-1; d_call: -; cdr3_nt: TGCGCCAGTCGAAGGGGGGAGACAGATACGCAGTATTTT; cdr3_aa: CASRRGETDTQYF
j_call: TRBJ1-5; clone_size: -; v_call: TRBV10-3; d_call: -; cdr3_nt: TGTGCCATCAGTGGGGACCTCAATCAGCCCCAGCATTTT; cdr3_aa: CAISGDLNQPQHF
j_call: TRBJ1-2; clone_size: -; v_call: TRBV2; d_call: TRBD1; cdr3_nt: TGTGCCAGCAGTGTGACAGGGGGCGATGGCTACACCTTC; cdr3_aa: CASSVTGGDGYTF
j_call: TRBJ1-1; clone_size: -; v_call: TRBV2; d_call: -; cdr3_nt: TGTGCCAGCAGTGAAGAAGGCAGGGGAGGATTTGAAGCTTTCTTT; cdr3_aa: CASSEEGRGGFEAFF
j_call: TRBJ2-3; clone_size: once; v_call: TRBV5-1; d_call: -; cdr3_nt: TGCGCCAGCAGCCGGGACGGAGACACAGATACGCAGTATTTT; cdr3_aa: CASSRDGDTDTQYF
j_call: TRBJ2-3; clone_size: -; v_call: TRBV7-9; d_call: TRBD1; cdr3_nt: TGTGCCAGCCGTAAGGGACCGGGACAGGGGACAGATACGCAGTATTTT; cdr3_aa: CASRKGPGQGTDTQYF
j_call: TRBJ2-3; clone_size: -; v_call: TRBV9; d_call: -; cdr3_nt: TGTGCCAGCAGCGTAGCCACGGGGGCGAGCACAGATACGCAGTATTTT; cdr3_aa: CASSVATGASTDTQYF
j_call: TRBJ1-6; clone_size: -; v_call: TRBV5-6; d_call: -; cdr3_nt: TGTGCCAGCAGCTTCCAGGGACTTGGGAATTCACCCCTCCACTTT; cdr3_aa: CASSFQGLGNSPLHF
j_call: TRBJ2-2; clone_size: -; v_call: TRBV19; d_call: -; cdr3_nt: TGTGCCAGTAGGTACGGGGCGGACACCGGGGAGCTGTTTTTT; cdr3_aa: CASRYGADTGELFF
j_call: TRBJ2-5; clone_size: -; v_call: TRBV6-5; d_call: TRBD2; cdr3_nt: TGTGCCAGCAGTTCCGGACTAGCGGGGACGACCCAGTACTTC; cdr3_aa: CASSSGLAGTTQYF
j_call: TRBJ1-6; clone_size: -; v_call: TRBV19; d_call: -; cdr3_nt: TGTGCCAGTAGTTCCTCGGCCCAAAGGACACCCCTCCACTTT; cdr3_aa: CASSSSAQRTPLHF
j_call: TRBJ1-5; clone_size: -; v_call: TRBV5-1; d_call: -; cdr3_nt: TGCGCCAGCAGCTTGGCCCTAGGGAATCAGCCCCAGCATTTT; cdr3_aa: CASSLALGNQPQHF
j_call: TRBJ1-1; clone_size: -; v_call: TRBV7-2; d_call: TRBD1; cdr3_nt: TGTGCCAGCAGCTTAGGACCCATGGGACAGGGCGTAGCTTTCTTT; cdr3_aa: CASSLGPMGQGVAFF
j_call: TRBJ2-7; clone_size: -; v_call: TRBV4-3; d_call: TRBD1; cdr3_nt: TGCGCCAGCAGCCATGTAACAGGGGGCGAGTCCTACGAGCAGTACTTC; cdr3_aa: CASSHVTGGESYEQYF
j_call: TRBJ1-6; clone_size: -; v_call: TRBV5-4; d_call: -; cdr3_nt: TGTGCCAGCAGCTTAGAAGGCTCACCCCTCCACTTT; cdr3_aa: CASSLEGSPLHF
j_call: TRBJ1-1; clone_size: -; v_call: TRBV6-5; d_call: -; cdr3_nt: TGTGCCAGCAGTCGGCTAGGGGGGGACACTGAAGCTTTCTTT; cdr3_aa: CASSRLGGDTEAFF
j_call: TRBJ2-2; clone_size: -; v_call: TRBV2; d_call: -; cdr3_nt: TGTGCCAGCACTGGACAGCCGAACACCGGGGAGCTGTTTTTT; cdr3_aa: CASTGQPNTGELFF
j_call: TRBJ1-1; clone_size: -; v_call: TRBV5-8; d_call: -; cdr3_nt: TGTGCCAGCACCCTGACAGGGAACACTGAAGCTTTCTTT; cdr3_aa: CASTLTGNTEAFF
j_call: TRBJ1-2; clone_size: medium-sized; v_call: TRBV11-2; d_call: -; cdr3_nt: TGTGCCAGCACCACCCCTCAGCAAATCTATGGCTACACCTTC; cdr3_aa: CASTTPQQIYGYTF
j_call: TRBJ2-3; clone_size: once; v_call: TRBV15; d_call: TRBD2; cdr3_nt: TGTGCCACCAGCAGAGATAGCGGGGCAGATACGCAGTATTTT; cdr3_aa: CATSRDSGADTQYF
j_call: TRBJ1-1; clone_size: -; v_call: TRBV11-3; d_call: -; cdr3_nt: TGTGCCAGCAGCAAGGGAGGGATCACTGAAGCTTTCTTT; cdr3_aa: CASSKGGITEAFF
j_call: TRBJ1-5; clone_size: -; v_call: TRBV6-1; d_call: TRBD1; cdr3_nt: TGTGCCAGCAGTCTCCGACAGGGGGCGAATCAGCCCCAGCATTTT; cdr3_aa: CASSLRQGANQPQHF
j_call: TRBJ1-2; clone_size: -; v_call: TRBV11-2; d_call: -; cdr3_nt: TGTGCCAGCAGCTTCGGAACAGGGATCAGCTATGGCTACACCTTC; cdr3_aa: CASSFGTGISYGYTF
j_call: TRBJ2-2; clone_size: -; v_call: TRBV19; d_call: -; cdr3_nt: TGTGCCACCCGTGCAACAACCGCGAACACCGGGGAGCTGTTTTTT; cdr3_aa: CATRATTANTGELFF
j_call: TRBJ2-1; clone_size: -; v_call: TRBV4-3; d_call: TRBD2; cdr3_nt: TGCGCCAGCAGCCAAGTAGCGGGGGGACTCAATGAGCAGTTCTTC; cdr3_aa: CASSQVAGGLNEQFF